This T cell receptor beta chain appears in the sequencing data of a study of cytomegalovirus exposure and HLA in healthy donors. Trimming cost V 4 bases and J 3 bases; bases outside gene matches: 11. Looked up from germline, CDR1 is LNHDA and CDR2 is SQIVND (reference sequence). CDR3 size: 17 residues. Whereas donors were nominally healthy upon sampling, unrecorded immune exposures were probable. Details on this clone: The antigen remains unidentified.

Findings and limits, study-wide: Later findings reportedly placed an Asian-associated ancestry cluster below the approximately 620-donor mean for N-insertions. Using the classifier, cytomegalovirus status was reportedly diagnosed with high specificity and sensitivity. Earlier analysis looked at TCR beta V segments, and most were productive about 87% or about 30% of the time.

The PCR employed 60 Vbeta primers together with 13 Jbeta primers. This table comes from immunoSEQ multiplex PCR, and its TCRdb copy is limited to in-frame clones, with some not included. The data hold some 120,000 clones, with approximately 75% observed a single time. V and J are TRBV19 and TRBJ1-5; 8 positions match TRBD1. This receptor was obtained from a man in his forties in good health and CMV-seronegative. The sequencing sample was made of PBMCs. The CDR3 coding sequence is TGTGCCAGTAGTAGCCCAGGAACAGGGGGTATCAATCAGCCCCAGCATTTT. Its protein product is CASSSPGTGGINQPQHF.